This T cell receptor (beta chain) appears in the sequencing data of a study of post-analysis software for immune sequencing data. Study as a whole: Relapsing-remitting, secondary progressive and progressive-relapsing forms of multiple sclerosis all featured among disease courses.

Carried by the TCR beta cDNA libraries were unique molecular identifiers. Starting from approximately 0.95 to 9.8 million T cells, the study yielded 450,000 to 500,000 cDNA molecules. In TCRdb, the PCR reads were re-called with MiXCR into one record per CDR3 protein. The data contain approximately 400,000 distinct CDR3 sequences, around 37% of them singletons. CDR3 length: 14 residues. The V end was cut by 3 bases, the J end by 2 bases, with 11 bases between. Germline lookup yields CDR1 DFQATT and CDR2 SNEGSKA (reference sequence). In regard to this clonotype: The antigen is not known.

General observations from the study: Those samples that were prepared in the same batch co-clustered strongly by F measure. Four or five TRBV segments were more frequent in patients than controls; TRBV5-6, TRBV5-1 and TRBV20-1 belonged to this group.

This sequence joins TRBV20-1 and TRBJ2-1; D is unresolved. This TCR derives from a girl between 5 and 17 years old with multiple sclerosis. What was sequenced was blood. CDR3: CSARGSSTYNEQFF. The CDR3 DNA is TGCAGTGCTAGGGGCAGTTCAACCTACAATGAGCAGTTCTTC.